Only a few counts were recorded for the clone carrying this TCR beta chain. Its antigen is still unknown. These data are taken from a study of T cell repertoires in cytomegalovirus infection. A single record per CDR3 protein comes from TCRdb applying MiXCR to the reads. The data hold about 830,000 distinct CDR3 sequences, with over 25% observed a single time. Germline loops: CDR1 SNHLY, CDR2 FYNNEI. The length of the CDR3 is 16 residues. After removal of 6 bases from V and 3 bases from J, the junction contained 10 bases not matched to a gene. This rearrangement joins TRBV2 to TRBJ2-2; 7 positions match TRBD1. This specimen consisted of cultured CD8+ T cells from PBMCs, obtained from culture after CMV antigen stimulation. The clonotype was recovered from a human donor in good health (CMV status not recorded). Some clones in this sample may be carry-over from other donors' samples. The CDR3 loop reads CASRIRQGYYTGELFF. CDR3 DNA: TGTGCCAGCAGGATCCGACAGGGCTACTACACCGGGGAGCTGTTTTTT.